The present T cell receptor beta chain was sequenced within a study of T cells after somatic rescue of genetic block. CDR1 and CDR2 from the germline V gene are LGHNT and FRNRAP. Trimming cost V 4 bases and J 5 bases, with 11 bases left between them. The CDR3 length is 13 residues. Profiling relied on immunoSEQ multiplex PCR, and the TCRdb table lists in-frame clones only, not all of them. The repertoire holds tens of thousands of clones, with just over 90% as singletons. The TCR sequence derives from a man aged 25-40 years. The J gene is TRBJ2-5, the V gene TRBV12-5; maybe TRBD1 (5 bases). Sequenced sample: peripheral blood mononuclear cells (PBMCs). Here the CDR3 DNA reads TGTGCTAGTGGTTCTGGACAATCCGAGACCCAGTACTTC. Residues: CASGSGQSETQYF.